The 20 T cell receptor beta chains given below trace back to one sample, sequenced in a study of OX40 agonist ivuxolimab in advanced cancers. Sequencing was performed with immunoSEQ multiplex PCR; in TCRdb, only in-frame clones are kept and a portion is missing. The sample records tens of thousands of clones, 88% being singletons. The sequences come from CD4+ or CD8+ T cells sorted from blood, collected in a trial of the OX40 agonist ivuxolimab. Source of these receptors: an adult with an advanced solid tumor such as melanoma, head and neck, liver or kidney cancer.

The chain couples TRBV4-2 to TRBJ1-3; D call uncertain. This CDR3 has 17 amino acids. Trimming stripped 0 bases from V and 8 bases from J, with 20 bases between. Germline values: CDR1 LGHNA, CDR2 YNFKEQ. CDR3: CASSQEDGLGPGDTIYF. CDR3 DNA sequence: TGTGCCAGCAGCCAAGAGGACGGTCTAGGCCCTGGGGACACCATATATTTT.

This chain joins TRBV5-1 and TRBJ2-2; 14 nucleotides agree with TRBD2. The junction had 1 base not matched to a gene; V was cut back by 3 bases and J by 0 bases. CDR3 length: 17 residues. Germline V gene sequence: CDR1 SGHRS, CDR2 YFSETQ. DNA for the CDR3: TGCGCCAGCAGCTCGGGACTAGCGGGGGCGAACACCGGGGAGCTGTTTTTT. Translated, it gives CASSSGLAGANTGELFF.

CDR3 coding DNA: TGTGCCTGGACGCAGGGAAGGGACTACGAGCAGTACTTC. It encodes CAWTQGRDYEQYF. V gene TRBV30 combines with J gene TRBJ2-7; D is possibly TRBD1 (5 bases). There are 13 residues in the CDR3. V was trimmed by 4 bases and J by 3 bases, leaving 13 bases between them. CDR1 and CDR2 (germline): GTSNPN, SVGIG (reference sequence). The full variable domain, completed using reference TRBV30 and TRBJ2-7, is SQTIHQWPATLVQPVGSPLSLECTVEGTSNPNLYWYRQAAGRGLQLLFYSVGIGQISSEVPQNLSASRPQDRQFILSSKKLLLSDSGFYLCAWTQGRDYEQYFGPGTRLTVT.

The rearrangement joins TRBV10-1 to TRBJ2-2; D gene uncertain. Germline CDR1 is WNHNN and CDR2 is SYGVQD (reference sequence). V shed 4 bases and J shed 6 bases, with 12 bases lying between them. The CDR3 loop spans 14 amino acids. The CDR3 spells CASSGKAVSGELFF. CDR3 bases: TGCGCCAGCAGTGGCAAGGCAGTTTCCGGGGAGCTGTTTTTT.

The CDR3 DNA reads TGCGCCAGCAGCTTGGTTCCGGGGGGAACGGGAGAGACCCAGTACTTC. It codes for CASSLVPGGTGETQYF. The V gene is TRBV5-1, the J gene TRBJ2-5; 7 bases agree with TRBD2. Germline V gives CDR1 SGHRS, CDR2 YFSETQ. The CDR3 consists of 16 residues. Trimming removed 0 bases from V and 4 bases from J; junction bases left unmatched: 9.

Here the CDR3 reads CAGTSGGATDTQYF. DNA for the CDR3: TGTGCCGGTACTAGCGGGGGGGCTACGGATACGCAGTATTTT. This chain connects TRBV2 to TRBJ2-3; 13 bases align to TRBD2. CDR1 and CDR2 (germline): SNHLY, FYNNEI. This CDR3 is built from 14 residues. Trimming cost V 11 bases and J 6 bases; bases outside gene matches: 8.

This rearrangement joins TRBV19 to TRBJ1-5; 8 bases align to TRBD1. The CDR3 runs to 15 residues. V lost 5 bases and J lost 0; bases outside the gene matches: 3. Germline V CDR1 and CDR2: LNHDA, SQIVND (reference sequence). The CDR3 is CASSPDRVSNQPQHF. In DNA form, the CDR3 reads TGTGCCAGTAGTCCGGACAGGGTTAGCAATCAGCCCCAGCATTTT.

This chain connects TRBV15 to TRBJ2-1, with 10 bases matching TRBD2. The CDR3 is 17 residues long. V dropped 1 base and J dropped 6; count of bases not matched to a gene: 9. The germline CDR1 and CDR2 sequences are LNHNV and YYDKDF (reference sequence). CDR3 protein: CATSRGDLAGAPNEQFF. CDR3 bases: TGTGCCACCAGCAGAGGGGACCTAGCGGGAGCTCCCAATGAGCAGTTCTTC.

With regard to this clone: A read error may produce the germline difference seen at one junction end. The V gene is TRBV7-7, the J gene TRBJ2-1, with 8 bases lining up with TRBD2. CDR3 length: 14 residues. Looked up from germline, CDR1 is SSHAT and CDR2 is FNYEAQ (reference sequence). CDR3 bases: TGTGCTAGCAGCCAAGAAGGACTAGCAAATGAGCAGTTCTTC. As protein: CASSQEGLANEQFF.

The rearrangement joins TRBV6-1 to TRBJ1-3; D possibly corresponds to TRBD1 (6 bases). The V end was cut by 8 bases, the J end by 0 bases, with 14 bases between. This CDR3 comprises 15 residues. Germline CDR1 MNHNS, CDR2 SASEGT. The CDR3 DNA follows: TGTGCCAGCTTAAGACAGGCTACCTCTGGAAACACCATATATTTT. This codes for CASLRQATSGNTIYF.

The chain links TRBV5-8 to TRBJ2-1; perhaps TRBD2 as D (6 bases). V was cut by 0 bases and J by 4 bases, with 14 bases left in between. CDR1 and CDR2 from the germline V gene are SGHTS and YDEGEE. This CDR3 has 16 residues. The CDR3 region has the DNA TGTGCCAGCAGCTTGGCCTTGACTAGGAGTTACAATGAGCAGTTCTTC. Its protein is CASSLALTRSYNEQFF.

The chain combines TRBV19 with TRBJ1-2; no reliable D call. CDR1 is LNHDA, CDR2 SQIVND, per germline (reference sequence). Trimming removed 8 bases at V and 2 bases at J, with 9 bases between. This CDR3 region has 12 residues. CDR3 loop: CASGRANYGYTF. The CDR3 bases are TGTGCCAGTGGTAGGGCCAACTATGGCTACACCTTC.

The chain is built from TRBV18 and TRBJ1-1; 8 bases map to TRBD1. V shed 5 bases and J 4 bases; nucleotides not matched to a gene: 12. Germline V gene sequence: CDR1 KGHSH, CDR2 LQKENI. This CDR3 is 16 amino acids long. The CDR3 loop reads CASSANTGTGSTEAFF. The CDR3 bases are TGTGCCAGCTCAGCAAATACCGGGACAGGATCCACTGAAGCTTTCTTT.

The rearrangement joins TRBV9 to TRBJ1-2; D uncertain. Germline V gene data show CDR1 as SGDLS and CDR2 as YYNGEE. The CDR3 loop spans 15 amino acids. With 0 bases removed from V and 7 bases from J, the gap between germline ends came to 16 bases. CDR3: CASSVDRLPIGGYTF. As DNA, the CDR3 is TGTGCCAGCAGCGTAGATAGACTTCCCATCGGTGGCTACACCTTC.

This clone was seen once. The gene calls are TRBV30 and TRBJ1-1; 7 nucleotides align to TRBD1. J was trimmed by 5 bases and V by 3 bases; bases with no gene match: 6. The CDR3 covers 13 residues. Germline CDR1 and CDR2: GTSNPN and SVGIG (reference sequence). CDR3 region: CAWRAGGGTEAFF. The CDR3 bases are TGTGCCTGGAGGGCAGGGGGGGGGACTGAAGCTTTCTTT.

The chain is built from TRBV2 and TRBJ2-2; no definite D call. In germline, CDR1 is SNHLY, CDR2 FYNNEI. This CDR3 is 13 amino acids long. Trimming cost V 6 bases and J 2 bases, with 7 bases left between them. Written as DNA, the CDR3 is TGTGCCAGCAGACAGAGAAACACCGGGGAGCTGTTTTTT. Residues: CASRQRNTGELFF.

By share, this clone ranks as medium-sized. The chain couples TRBV6-6 to TRBJ2-7; D remains unclear. Per germline, CDR1 MNHNY and CDR2 SVGAGI (reference sequence). CDR3 length equals 11 residues. With 2 bases removed from V and 6 bases from J, the gap between germline ends came to 5 bases. This CDR3 reads CASSYGSEQYF. CDR3 coding DNA: TGTGCCAGCAGTTACGGGTCCGAGCAGTACTTC.

This chain uses TRBV28 with TRBJ2-7; D may be TRBD1 (6 bases). V lost 4 bases to trimming and J lost 3 bases, with 22 bases between them. This CDR3 is built from 17 residues. Germline lookup yields CDR1 MDHEN and CDR2 SYDVKM. The DNA for the CDR3 is TGTGCCAGCAGTTCACCGGGACATTCCCCTCCGAACTACGAGCAGTACTTC. Amino acids: CASSSPGHSPPNYEQYF.

J is TRBJ2-7 and V is TRBV19; D is undetermined. CDR1 and CDR2 from the germline V gene are LNHDA and SQIVND (reference sequence). The CDR3 is 12 residues long. Trimming pared 6 bases from V and 4 bases from J, leaving 10 bases between. As DNA, the CDR3 is TGTGCCAGTAGCACGACCCCTTACGAGCAGTACTTC. Amino acids: CASSTTPYEQYF.

This clone was observed once. The J gene is TRBJ2-3, the V gene TRBV5-1; D possibly matches TRBD1 or TRBD2 (7 bases each). The length of the CDR3 is 14 residues. Germline V gene lookup returns CDR1 SGHRS and CDR2 YFSETQ. The ends were cut back, 4 bases at V and 6 bases at J, with 15 bases in the middle. CDR3 nucleotide sequence: TGCGCCAGCAGCACGACAGGGAGGGAGGATACGCAGTATTTT. It yields the protein CASSTTGREDTQYF.